This section outlines one T cell receptor (beta chain) sequence together with its context. This clonotype was seen a handful of times. Its cognate antigen has yet to be identified. Base qualities are not provided; no much larger clone lies one nucleotide away. CDR1 and CDR2, per the germline V gene, are SGDLS and YYNGEE. The CDR3 goes from the cysteine to the phenylalanine over 15 residues. The read is trimmed to its CDR3 DNA, 45 bases read in frame from base 1. The V end loses 7 bases and the J end loses 0 bases, and a stretch of 15 bases separates them. The sample belongs to a study of T-cell memory formation after mild COVID-19 (dated by TCRdb to the early 2020s). Looking at the study overall: TCR sequence clusters from the two donors were found to be largely donor specific. Two young, previously healthy adult volunteers, one female and one male, were included in the cohort. T-cell clones expanding and contracting after mild COVID-19 in a couple of donors were tracked by longitudinal TCRalpha and TCRbeta repertoire sequencing. What the work shows at the level of the full study, not this receptor alone: SARS-CoV-2 specificity of the second-wave clones peaking on day 37 was not confirmed. The detection of some responding clones in pre-infection memory suggests that pre-existing cross-reactive memory T cells joined the SARS-CoV-2 response. Contracting CD4+ clones were located mainly in the CM and EM memory subsets, whereas CD8+ clones were found to be enriched in EMRA. Balanced CD4/CD8 phenotypes were observed for clones contracting from day 15 to 85, whereas a bias towards CD4+ was observed for a second wave of clones expanding from day 15 to 37. Only a couple of mild cases were covered by the study, and larger cohorts that include severe cases with pre-infection samples were considered necessary.

Ficoll-Paque density gradient centrifugation was the method used to isolate PBMCs. TCRdb shows the sequencer as Illumina NovaSeq 6000. TCRalpha and TCRbeta cDNA libraries were constructed by 5'RACE with constant-segment primers, with sample barcodes and unique molecular identifiers being introduced. RNA was extracted from every sample with Trizol reagent. Library amplification was performed in two PCR steps, and a second sample barcode and Illumina TruSeq adapters were introduced in the second step. The libraries were sequenced on an Illumina NovaSeq using 2 x 150 bp paired-end reads. In the original analysis: Reads were demultiplexed and collapsed into UMI-guided consensus sequences with migec v1.2.7. Using mixcr v2.1.11, UMI consensuses were aligned to TRA and TRB V and J templates and then assembled into clonotypes. Expanded or contracted clonotypes were those called significant by both edgeR and NoisET, with noise models trained on biological replicates. For edgeR calls, a false discovery rate-adjusted p below 0.01 and a log2 fold-change threshold of 1 were applied. As an exploratory analysis of dynamics, max-normalized trajectories of the 1000 most abundant clonotypes were examined by PCA with hierarchical clustering. Separately sequenced CD4+ and CD8+ repertoires were used to assign the CD4 or CD8 phenotype of responding clones. Using fastp at Q25 and MiXCR, TCRdb reprocessed the public reads and kept productive beta chains. Each CDR3 protein appears once, grouped with its most common genes and DNA. None of the V and J calls come from the authors' own analysis; TCRdb made them. Within this sample are roughly 43,000 distinct CDR3 sequences, with approximately 9.7% of them counted one time only. Jointly, the top ten make up 10% to 15% of the sample.

This receptor chain uses TRBV9 and TRBJ2-3; the D match is possibly TRBD1 or TRBD2, with 6 bases aligned in each. The clonotype originates from an adult woman who had mild COVID-19 (a few samples of this study predate the infection). The sample titles of this study are shuffled in the database, so cell type and time point are left out; the donor was told from shared clones. The sequencing sample was made of PBMCs or a T cell subset sorted from them (not recorded which). The sequenced DNA: TGTGCCAGCCAGGAAGGGGGGTCTAGCACAGATACGCAGTATTTT. This sequence encodes CASQEGGSSTDTQYF.